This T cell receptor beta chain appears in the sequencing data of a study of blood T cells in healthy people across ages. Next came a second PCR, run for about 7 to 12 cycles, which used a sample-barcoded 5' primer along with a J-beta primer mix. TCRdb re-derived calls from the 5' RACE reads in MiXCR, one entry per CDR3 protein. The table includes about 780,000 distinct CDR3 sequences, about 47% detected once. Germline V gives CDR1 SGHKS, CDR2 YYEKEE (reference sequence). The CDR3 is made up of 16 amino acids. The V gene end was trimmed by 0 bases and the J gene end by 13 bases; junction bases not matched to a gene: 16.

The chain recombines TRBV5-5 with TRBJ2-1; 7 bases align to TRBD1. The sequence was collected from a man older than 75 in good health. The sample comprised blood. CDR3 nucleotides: TGTGCCAGCAGCTTGGGAATATTGGGGCAGGGGGAGACCCAGTTCTTC. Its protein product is CASSLGILGQGETQFF.